The 30 T cell receptor beta chains below were found in one sample sequenced in a study of Graves' ophthalmopathy and Graves' hyperthyroidism. Amplified material comprised TCR beta CDR3 regions derived from RNA transcripts. First-round RT-PCR with HTBI primers preceded a second-round multiplex PCR. TCRdb analysed the multiplex PCR reads with MiXCR anew, one entry per CDR3 protein. The sample has about 1.2 million distinct CDR3 sequences; 36% are singletons. The sample consisted of peripheral blood or thyroid tissue (not recorded which). Receptors were obtained from an adult man with Graves' hyperthyroidism.

The J gene is TRBJ1-4, the V gene TRBV7-9, with D possibly matching TRBD1 (5 bases). The CDR3 has 16 residues. Trimming cost V 1 base and J 8 bases, with 17 bases left between them. In germline, CDR1 is SEHNR, CDR2 FQNEAQ (reference sequence). The DNA of the CDR3 is TGTGCCAGCAGCTTAGATGGCGGGGGAGGAAGGGAAAAACTGTTTTTT. Protein product: CASSLDGGGGREKLFF.

This clonotype appeared a few times. Just one base apart from a much larger clone, this may be a read error. This sequence joins TRBV20-1 and TRBJ2-5; D not certain. The germline CDR1 and CDR2 sequences are DFQATT and SNEGSKA (reference sequence). The V and J ends lost 0 bases and 4 bases respectively, with 6 bases between them. The CDR3 runs to 12 residues. CDR3 nucleotide sequence: TGCAGTGCTAGAGACCTACTAGAGACCCAGTACTTC. Residues: CSARDLLETQYF.

The chain couples TRBV2 to TRBJ2-5; TRBD1 aligns across 10 bases. The CDR3 is made up of 14 amino acids. V lost 5 bases to trimming and J lost 4 bases; unmatched junction nucleotides: 4. Germline V gene sequence: CDR1 SNHLY, CDR2 FYNNEI. The CDR3 protein is CASSWGQGSETQYF. The CDR3 DNA is TGTGCCAGCAGTTGGGGACAGGGGTCAGAGACCCAGTACTTC.

The V gene is TRBV20-1, the J gene TRBJ2-2; D possibly matches TRBD1 or TRBD2 (5 bases each). Germline V CDR1 and CDR2: DFQATT, SNEGSKA (reference sequence). This CDR3 spans 15 amino acids. The CDR3 sequence is CSIRGEIGNTGELFF. The CDR3 bases are TGCAGCATACGGGGCGAGATAGGAAACACCGGGGAGCTGTTTTTT.

The chain links TRBV2 to TRBJ1-4, with D unclear. This CDR3 region has 14 residues. CDR1 SNHLY and CDR2 FYNNEI come from the germline V gene. V was cut by 1 base and J by 7 bases, with 10 bases left in between. CDR3 bases: TGTGCCAGCAGTGAAGGAGGGCGAAGTGAAAAACTGTTTTTT. Translated, it gives CASSEGGRSEKLFF.

This clonotype was observed at least ten times. The chain joins TRBV6-5 to TRBJ2-7; 7 bases agree with TRBD2. CDR1 is MNHEY, CDR2 SVGAGI, per germline. The CDR3 is 13 amino acids. J gave up 5 bases and V 2 bases, and 3 bases lay outside the gene matches. The CDR3 DNA sequence: TGTGCCAGCAGTTACGGAACTAGCGACGAGCAGTACTTC. It encodes CASSYGTSDEQYF.

The gene calls are TRBV7-2 and TRBJ1-6; D is uncertain. There are 12 residues in the CDR3. Germline V gene lookup returns CDR1 SGHTA and CDR2 FQGNSA. Deletions cut 10 bases from V and 5 bases from J, with 9 bases between. The DNA of the CDR3 is TGTGCCATCGGGGTCGATAATTCACCCCTCCACTTT. Residues: CAIGVDNSPLHF. The full variable domain, completed using reference TRBV7-2 and TRBJ1-6, is GAGVSQSPSNKVTEKGKDVELRCDPISGHTALYWYRQSLGQGLEFLIYFQGNSAPDKSGLPSDRFSAERTGGSVSTLTIQRTQQEDSAVYLCAIGVDNSPLHFGNGTRLTVT.

V is TRBV20-1 and J is TRBJ1-2; 8 nucleotides match TRBD1. Germline lookup yields CDR1 DFQATT and CDR2 SNEGSKA (reference sequence). The CDR3 covers 18 residues. V dropped 0 bases and J dropped 5; count of bases not matched to a gene: 17. CDR3 loop: CSARDRRGQGAFLYGYTF. Written as DNA, the CDR3 is TGCAGTGCTAGAGATAGGAGGGGGCAGGGGGCCTTCCTATATGGCTACACCTTC.

This clonotype has more than one count but fewer than ten. The genes are TRBV12-3 or TRBV12-4 and TRBJ2-7; a possible D gene is TRBD1 (6 bases). Trimming shortened V by 3 bases and J by 5 bases, and 11 bases separated the two germline ends. This CDR3 has 13 residues. The CDR3 DNA follows: TGTGCCAGCAGTTTCCAGGGGTTGGACGAGCAGTACTTC. Amino acid sequence: CASSFQGLDEQYF.

This clonotype was found many times. This sequence joins TRBV20-1 and TRBJ2-7; 8 nucleotides line up with TRBD2. Germline values: CDR1 DFQATT, CDR2 SNEGSKA (reference sequence). There are 15 residues in the CDR3. Losses at the gene ends were 6 bases for V and 4 bases for J; bases not matched to a gene: 14. Written as DNA, the CDR3 is TGCAGTGCGATCCTAAGCGGGAGTCTGTCTTACGAGCAGTACTTC. It codes for CSAILSGSLSYEQYF.

CDR3 region: CASSYRESSYEQYF. The CDR3 DNA sequence: TGTGCCAGCAGCTACAGAGAAAGCTCCTACGAGCAGTACTTC. The chain joins TRBV12-3 or TRBV12-4 to TRBJ2-7; D not resolved. V lost 6 bases to trimming and J lost 0 bases, with 12 bases between them. The CDR3 loop spans 14 amino acids.

This clonotype was counted many times. The V gene is TRBV2, the J gene TRBJ1-4, with D unclear. The CDR3 extends over 13 amino acids. Germline values: CDR1 SNHLY, CDR2 FYNNEI. V gave up 4 bases and J gave up 5 bases, with 8 bases separating them. CDR3 in DNA: TGTGCCAGCAGTGCCGTAGGAAATGAAAAACTGTTTTTT. Translated, it gives CASSAVGNEKLFF.

As for this clonotype: The junction shows a germline mismatch at one end, possibly a read error. V and J are TRBV20-1 and TRBJ2-7; 7 bases agree with TRBD1. The CDR3 loop spans 15 amino acids. CDR1 and CDR2 from the germline V gene are DFQATT and SNEGSKA (reference sequence). CDR3 protein: CSALSDRTNSYEHYF. The DNA of the CDR3 is TGCAGTGCACTATCGGACAGGACGAATTCCTACGAGCATTACTTC.

In its sample, this clonotype was seen a few times. The chain recombines TRBV10-3 with TRBJ1-6; D ambiguous. Per germline, CDR1 ENHRY and CDR2 SYGVKD. Trimming stripped 2 bases from V and 0 bases from J, with 11 bases between. CDR3 length: 17 amino acids. The CDR3 region is CAISEVHRSSYNSPLHF. Written as DNA, the CDR3 is TGTGCCATCAGTGAGGTACACCGGAGCTCCTATAATTCACCCCTCCACTTT.

Many counts were recorded for this clonotype. The gene calls are TRBV4-1 and TRBJ1-2; weak D call: TRBD1 (5 bases). V dropped 1 base and J dropped 4 bases, with 13 bases sitting between them. Germline lookup yields CDR1 MGHRA and CDR2 YSYEKL. The CDR3 runs to 15 residues. The CDR3 loop is CASSQVGTPGYGYTF. Here the CDR3 DNA reads TGCGCCAGCAGCCAAGTGGGGACCCCTGGCTATGGCTACACCTTC.

This clonotype was counted at least ten times. V is TRBV2 and J is TRBJ2-5; D perhaps matches TRBD2 (6 bases). This CDR3 has 15 residues. Germline loops: CDR1 SNHLY, CDR2 FYNNEI. Trimming removed 2 bases from V and 9 bases from J, with 19 bases in between. CDR3 amino acids: CASSELLGGGTAQYF. DNA for the CDR3: TGTGCCAGCAGTGAACTTTTGGGTGGGGGGACGGCCCAGTACTTC.

This clonotype was seen repeatedly, ten times or more. V is TRBV29-1 and J is TRBJ2-2; D possibly corresponds to TRBD1 (9 bases). The V gene lost 8 bases and the J gene lost 4 bases, with 14 bases spanning the gap. Germline assignment: CDR1 SQVTM and CDR2 ANQGSEA. The CDR3 is 13 amino acids. The CDR3 DNA is TGCAGCATAGCGGGACAGGGCACCGGGGAGCTGTTTTTT. Protein product: CSIAGQGTGELFF.

The V call is TRBV19, the J call TRBJ2-3, with 11 bases identical to TRBD1. Germline V gene sequence: CDR1 LNHDA, CDR2 SQIVND (reference sequence). Trimming at V came to 6 bases and at J to 5 bases, leaving 1 base not matched to a gene. There are 13 residues in the CDR3. The CDR3 loop is CASSGTGGDTQYF. Here the CDR3 DNA reads TGTGCCAGTAGCGGGACAGGGGGAGATACGCAGTATTTT.

Turning to this clonotype: A single base separates this from a much larger clone, so it may be a read error. The conserved final phenylalanine or tryptophan is absent from the CDR3, which likely points to a read error. The V and J genes are TRBV10-2 and TRBJ1-6; 9 bases line up with TRBD1. CDR3 length: 15 residues. The germline CDR1 and CDR2 sequences are WSHSY and SAAADI. CDR3 bases: TGTGCCAGCAGTGGCGGACAGGGGCTGAATTCACCCCTCCACTCT. It encodes CASSGGQGLNSPLHS.

This clonotype was counted at least ten times. The genes are TRBV9 and TRBJ2-5, with a weak D call TRBD2 (6 bases). Trimming stripped 5 bases from V and 4 bases from J, with 15 bases between. Germline lookup yields CDR1 SGDLS and CDR2 YYNGEE. CDR3 length: 14 residues. The CDR3 nucleotides read TGTGCCAGCAGTGTACGACTAGTAGGAGAGACCCAGTACTTC. It codes for CASSVRLVGETQYF.

This clonotype was observed many times. V is TRBV6-5 and J is TRBJ1-5; no definite D call. V was shortened by 6 bases and J by 5 bases, with 17 bases between the two germline ends. This CDR3 contains 15 residues. Looked up from germline, CDR1 is MNHEY and CDR2 is SVGAGI. CDR3 bases: TGTGCCAGCAGCCCCCCCCATCGGGAAGATCAGCCCCAGCATTTT. It translates to CASSPPHREDQPQHF.

Only a few counts were recorded for this clonotype. The chain couples TRBV2 to TRBJ2-2; 8 bases map to TRBD2. With V trimmed by 3 bases and J by 1 base, 13 bases remained unmatched. The CDR3 has 19 residues. Germline CDR1 reads SNHLY; CDR2 reads FYNNEI. CDR3 residues: CASSDRSRVGGGNTGELFF. As DNA, the CDR3 is TGTGCCAGCAGTGATCGGTCGCGCGTCGGGGGGGGGAACACCGGGGAGCTGTTTTTT.

This clonotype was seen many times. The genes are TRBV20-1 and TRBJ1-1; 11 positions agree with TRBD1. The CDR3 sequence is 15 residues long. V lost 4 bases to trimming and J lost 5 bases; unmatched junction nucleotides: 9. Germline-derived CDR1 and CDR2 are DFQATT and SNEGSKA (reference sequence). Here the CDR3 DNA reads TGCAGTGCTAACGTCAGGACAGGGGGCAAGACTGAAGCTTTCTTT. Translating it yields CSANVRTGGKTEAFF.

The chain links TRBV24-1 to TRBJ1-2, with D tentatively TRBD1 (6 bases). CDR1 and CDR2 (germline): KGHDR, SFDVKD. The CDR3 is 15 amino acids. V was clipped by 5 bases and J by 4 bases, with 16 bases between them. CDR3 region: CATSASHRASYGYTF. For the CDR3, the DNA is TGTGCCACCAGTGCTAGTCACAGGGCCTCCTATGGCTACACCTTC.

This clonotype was seen ten or more times. The chain couples TRBV19 to TRBJ1-1; D remains unclear. The CDR3 contains 15 residues. The V end was cut by 8 bases, the J end by 0 bases, with 16 bases between. The germline gives CDR1 LNHDA, CDR2 SQIVND (reference sequence). CDR3 residues: CASALTDRLNTEAFF. For the CDR3, the DNA is TGTGCCAGTGCACTCACTGACCGCCTGAACACTGAAGCTTTCTTT.

The V gene is TRBV28, the J gene TRBJ1-4; D is ambiguous. Germline assignment: CDR1 MDHEN and CDR2 SYDVKM. Trimming left V 8 bases short and J 8 bases short, with 24 bases between. The CDR3 runs 16 residues. DNA for the CDR3: TGTGCCAGCCGTGAGCAGGTTGTTGGCGCTCGGGAAAAACTGTTTTTT. Amino acid sequence: CASREQVVGAREKLFF.

This clonotype was counted a single time. V gene TRBV10-3 combines with J gene TRBJ1-2, with unresolved D. The germline V and J ends were trimmed by 7 bases and 2 bases, with 8 bases remaining between them. The CDR3 has 12 residues. The germline V gene has CDR1 ENHRY and CDR2 SYGVKD. The CDR3 nucleotides read TGTGCCATCACCGGGCTAAACTATGGCTACACCTTC. It specifies CAITGLNYGYTF.

This clonotype was seen repeatedly, ten times or more. V usage is TRBV7-9 and J usage is TRBJ2-5; 9 bases are a match to TRBD1. This CDR3 has 14 residues. The junction had 4 bases not matched to a gene; V was cut back by 5 bases and J by 3 bases. CDR1 is SEHNR and CDR2 is FQNEAQ in the germline V gene (reference sequence). CDR3 bases: TGTGCCAGCAGCGGGACAGGGAGGAAAGAGACCCAGTACTTC. It encodes CASSGTGRKETQYF. The whole variable domain, filled in from reference TRBV7-9 and TRBJ2-5, reads DTGVSQNPRHKITKRGQNVTFRCDPISEHNRLYWYRQTLGQGPEFLTYFQNEAQLEKSRLLSDRFSAERPKGSFSTLEIQRTEQGDSAMYLCASSGTGRKETQYFGPGTRLLVL.

Comments on this clonotype: This may be a read error, as it is one base from a much larger clone. The V gene is TRBV12-3 or TRBV12-4, the J gene TRBJ1-5; 8 nucleotides line up with TRBD1. Unmatched junction bases numbered 4, after V lost 6 bases and J lost 3 bases. This CDR3 has 14 residues. The CDR3 nucleotides are TGTGCCAGCAGGACGGACAGGGACAATCAGCCCCAGCATTTT. Translated, it gives CASRTDRDNQPQHF.

This clonotype was seen a few times. The J gene is TRBJ1-6, the V gene TRBV20-1; 8 bases fit TRBD1. The CDR3 covers 15 residues. J gave up 7 bases and V 0 bases, and 5 bases lay outside the gene matches. Germline lookup yields CDR1 DFQATT and CDR2 SNEGSKA (reference sequence). CDR3 loop: CSARDFGTGNSPLHF. The CDR3 bases are TGCAGTGCTAGAGATTTCGGGACAGGCAATTCACCCCTCCACTTT.